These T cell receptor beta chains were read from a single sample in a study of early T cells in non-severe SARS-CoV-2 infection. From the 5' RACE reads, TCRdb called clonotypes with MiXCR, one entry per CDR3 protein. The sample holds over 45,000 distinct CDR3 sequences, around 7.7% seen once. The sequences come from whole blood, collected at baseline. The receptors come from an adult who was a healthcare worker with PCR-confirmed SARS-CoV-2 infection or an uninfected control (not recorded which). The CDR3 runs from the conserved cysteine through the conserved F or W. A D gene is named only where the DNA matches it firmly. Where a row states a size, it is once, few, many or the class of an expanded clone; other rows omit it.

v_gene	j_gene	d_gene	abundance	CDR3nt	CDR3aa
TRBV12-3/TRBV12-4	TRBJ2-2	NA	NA	TGTGCCAGCAGTCCACTTTCTTGGGGCGCATATTCCGGGGAGCTGTTTTTT	CASSPLSWGAYSGELFF
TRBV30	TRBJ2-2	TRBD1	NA	TGTGCCTGGATTACGGGACAGGGGAGAGGGGGCCCCACCGGGGAGCTGTTTTTT	CAWITGQGRGGPTGELFF
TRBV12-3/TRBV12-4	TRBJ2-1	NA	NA	TGTGCCAGCAGACCATCAGGGTCGGATGAGCAGTTCTTC	CASRPSGSDEQFF
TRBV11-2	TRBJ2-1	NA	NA	TGTGCCAGCAGTCCCTACGGCGGGACCGCTTACAATGAGCAGTTCTTC	CASSPYGGTAYNEQFF
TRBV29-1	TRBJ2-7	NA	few	TGCAGCGTTGGATTCAGGGTTGGAGAGCAGTACTTC	CSVGFRVGEQYF
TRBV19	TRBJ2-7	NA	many	TGTGCCAGTAGTATAAGCGGCAGCTCCTACTACGAGCAGTACTTC	CASSISGSSYYEQYF
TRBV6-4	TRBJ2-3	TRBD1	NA	TGTGCCAGCAGTCCGGACAGGGACACAGATACGCAGTATTTT	CASSPDRDTDTQYF
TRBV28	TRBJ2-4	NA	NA	TGTGCCAGCAGTCCCCAGGGAGACATTCAGTACTTC	CASSPQGDIQYF
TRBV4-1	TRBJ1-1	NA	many	TGCGCCAGCAGTCCGGGACTCCTGAACACTGAAGCTTTCTTT	CASSPGLLNTEAFF
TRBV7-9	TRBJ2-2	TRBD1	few	TGTGCCAGCAGCCCGGACAGGCCGAACACCGGGGAGCTGTTTTTT	CASSPDRPNTGELFF
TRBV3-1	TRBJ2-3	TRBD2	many	TGTGCCAGCAGCCTTCTAGCGGCCACAGATACGCAGTATTTT	CASSLLAATDTQYF
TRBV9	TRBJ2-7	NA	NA	TGTGCCAGCAGCGTAGAGACAGGCTCCTACGAGCAGTACTTC	CASSVETGSYEQYF
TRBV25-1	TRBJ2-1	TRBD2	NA	TGTGCCAGCAGCCACGGGGGGACTAGCGGCCTCTTGTTTATCTTC	CASSHGGTSGLLFIF
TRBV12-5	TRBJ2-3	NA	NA	TGTGCTAGTGGGGTCACAGATACGCAGTATTTT	CASGVTDTQYF
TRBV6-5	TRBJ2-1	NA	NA	TGTGCCAGCAGTTCATCTCCGCGCTACAATGAGCAGTTCTTC	CASSSSPRYNEQFF
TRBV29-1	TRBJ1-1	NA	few	TGCAGCGTTGAAGATTTTGAGGGGGTCGACACTGAAGCTTTCTTT	CSVEDFEGVDTEAFF
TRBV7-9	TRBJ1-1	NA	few	TGTGCCAGCAGCTTGGTTGAAGGATCGGGCGCTGAAGCTTTCTTT	CASSLVEGSGAEAFF
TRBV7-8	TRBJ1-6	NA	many	TGTGCCAGCAGCTTGGCAGGGAGTAATTCACCCCTCCACTTT	CASSLAGSNSPLHF
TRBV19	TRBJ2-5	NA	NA	TGTGCCAGTAGTATCGGGGTGGAAGAGACCCAGTACTTC	CASSIGVEETQYF
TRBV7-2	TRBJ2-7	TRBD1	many	TGTGCCAGCAGCTTGGGGACAGGGGGCGAGCAGTACTTC	CASSLGTGGEQYF
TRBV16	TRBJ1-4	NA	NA	TGTGCCAGCAGCCCGATACGGGGTGATAATGAAAAACTGTTTTTT	CASSPIRGDNEKLFF
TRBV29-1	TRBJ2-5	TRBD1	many	TGCAGCGTTTCACAGGGGTCGGTAGAGACCCAGTACTTC	CSVSQGSVETQYF
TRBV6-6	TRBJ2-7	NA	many	TGTGCCAGCACGCCAAAGTGGCAAACCTACGAGCAGTACTTC	CASTPKWQTYEQYF
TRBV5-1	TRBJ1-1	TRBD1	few	TGCGCCAGCAGCTCAGGGCAGGGGGTTTATGCTTTCTTT	CASSSGQGVYAFF
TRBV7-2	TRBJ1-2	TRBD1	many	TGTGCCAGCAGCGCTATTCCCGGGACAGGGGTTGGCTACACCTTC	CASSAIPGTGVGYTF
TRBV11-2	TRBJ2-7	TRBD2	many	TGTGCCAGCAGCAGGACTAGCGGCCTCTACGAGCAGTACTTC	CASSRTSGLYEQYF
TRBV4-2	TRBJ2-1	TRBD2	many	TGTGCCAGCAACTCCCCGGGACTAGCGATCGATGAGCAGTTCTTC	CASNSPGLAIDEQFF
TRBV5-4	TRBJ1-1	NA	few	TGTGCCAGCAGCTTAGGCTATTCGAACACTGAAGCTTTCTTT	CASSLGYSNTEAFF
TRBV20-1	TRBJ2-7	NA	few	TGCAGTGCTAGAGATCTAATCCAGGGGCGCGCCGAGCAGTACTTC	CSARDLIQGRAEQYF
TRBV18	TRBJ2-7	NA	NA	TGTGCCAGCTCACCCACCGCCCGACAGGTTATCTACGAGCAGTACTTC	CASSPTARQVIYEQYF
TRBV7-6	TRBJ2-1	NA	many	TGTGCCAGCAGCTTAGGGGGCGATGAGCAGTTCTTC	CASSLGGDEQFF
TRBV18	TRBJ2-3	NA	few	TGTGCCAGCTCACCGCAGGGCACAGATACGCAGTATTTT	CASSPQGTDTQYF
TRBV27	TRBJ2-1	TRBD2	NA	TGTGCCAGCAGTTACGGCGGGGGACCTTACAATGAGCAGTTCTTC	CASSYGGGPYNEQFF
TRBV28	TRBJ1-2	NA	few	TGTGCCAGCAGCCCCGCGGACACGGACGTCGGCTACACCTTC	CASSPADTDVGYTF
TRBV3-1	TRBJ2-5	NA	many	TGTGCCAGCAGCTACGGTCCCTTGGGAGAGACCCAGTACTTC	CASSYGPLGETQYF
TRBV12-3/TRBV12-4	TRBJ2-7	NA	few	TGTGCCTCGACGACGCGGAGGGACTTCTACGAGCAGTACTTC	CASTTRRDFYEQYF
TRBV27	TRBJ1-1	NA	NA	TGTGCCAGCAGTTTATCCTTGGCTGCAGTCGATGAAGCTTTCTTT	CASSLSLAAVDEAFF
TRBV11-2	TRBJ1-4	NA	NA	TGTGCCAGCAGCTTAGGAGCTAATGAAAAACTGTTTTTT	CASSLGANEKLFF
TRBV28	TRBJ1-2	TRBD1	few	TGTGCCAGCAGCTTTTCCGCTTATCGGGACAGCTATGGCTACACCTTC	CASSFSAYRDSYGYTF
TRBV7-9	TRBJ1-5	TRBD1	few	TGTGCCAGCAGCTATGCGGGGACAGGGGATAGCAATCAGCCCCAGCATTTT	CASSYAGTGDSNQPQHF
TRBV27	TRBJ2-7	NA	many	TGTGCCAGCAGTTTATTTGGCGTGGGGGTACGGGACCTCAAACTCGAGCAGTACTTC	CASSLFGVGVRDLKLEQYF
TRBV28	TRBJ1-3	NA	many	TGTGCCAGCAGTTTATCCGGACCCCGCATATATTTT	CASSLSGPRIYF
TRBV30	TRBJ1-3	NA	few	TGTGCCCACCACTGGGGGGGTCCGGGGAACACCATATATTTT	CAHHWGGPGNTIYF
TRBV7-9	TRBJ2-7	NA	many	TGTGCCAGCAGCCCCGGGACCTTCTACGAGCAGTACTTC	CASSPGTFYEQYF
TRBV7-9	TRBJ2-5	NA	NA	TGTGCCAGCAGCTTGGAGGGAGCGACACCCCAGTACTTC	CASSLEGATPQYF
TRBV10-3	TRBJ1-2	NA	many	TGTGCCATCCTCGACCCCGGGGGAGGCTACACCTTC	CAILDPGGGYTF
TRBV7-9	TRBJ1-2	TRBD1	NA	TGTGCCAGCAGCCCGCGGGCTTCTGACAGGGGCTATGGCTACACCTTC	CASSPRASDRGYGYTF
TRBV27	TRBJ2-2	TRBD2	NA	TGTGCCAGCAGCCCAACTAGCGGGAGGAATCTGGCCGGGGAGCTGTTTTTT	CASSPTSGRNLAGELFF
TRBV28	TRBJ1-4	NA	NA	TGTGCCAGCAGTTCCGCCCCCGGGGGCGCAGGTGAAAAACTGTTTTTT	CASSSAPGGAGEKLFF
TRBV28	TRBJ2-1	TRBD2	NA	TGTGCCAGCAGCTTTGGCGAAGGGAGGGGTCTCAATGAGCAGTTCTTC	CASSFGEGRGLNEQFF
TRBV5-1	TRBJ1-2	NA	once	TGCGCCAGCAGCTTGGACGGCGGGAAATACACCTTC	CASSLDGGKYTF
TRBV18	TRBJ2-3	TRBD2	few	TGTGCCAGCTCAAGGACTAGCGGGAGTGGTGTTACGCAGTATTTT	CASSRTSGSGVTQYF
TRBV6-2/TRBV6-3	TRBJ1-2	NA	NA	TGTGCCAGCAGTTACACGGGCTTTGACTATGGCTACACCTTC	CASSYTGFDYGYTF
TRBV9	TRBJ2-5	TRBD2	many	TGTGCCAGCAGCGTTGGACTAGCGGAGGGGACCCAGTACTTC	CASSVGLAEGTQYF
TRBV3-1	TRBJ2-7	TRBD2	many	TGTGCCAGCAGCCAAGAAGCCCTAGCGGGCTACGAGCAGTACTTC	CASSQEALAGYEQYF